At least ten counts were recorded for the clone carrying this T cell receptor beta chain. Regions amplified from RNA transcripts were the TCR beta CDR3 regions. HTBI primers were the set used in a first-round RT-PCR of the TCR CDR3. TCRdb re-analysed the multiplex PCR reads in MiXCR, keeping a single row per CDR3 protein. The sample lists over 500,000 distinct CDR3 sequences, about 16% occurring once. This record comes from a study of T cells in Graves' hyperthyroidism and ophthalmopathy. This TCR was recovered from a woman aged 30 to 39 with Graves' ophthalmopathy. The material sequenced was blood.

The CDR3 DNA reads as TGTGCCAGCAGCTCTCGACTAGCGGGAGGAGTCCGGTTCTTC. It codes for CASSSRLAGGVRFF. The chain has TRBV11-2 and TRBJ2-1, with TRBD2 matching 13 bases. Germline V gene data show CDR1 as SGHAT and CDR2 as FQNNGV. J lost 15 bases, V lost 4 bases, and 9 bases had no gene match. This CDR3 comprises 14 residues.